These T cell receptor beta chains were read from a single sample in a study of vaccination and CD4 T cells after COVID-19. TCRdb recomputed calls from the PCR reads with MiXCR, one row per CDR3 protein. The sample lists 20,000 to 25,000 distinct CDR3 sequences; around 42% were seen once. These receptors have no known antigen. The sample comprised CD4+ T cells from blood, cultured in vitro. These receptors all stem from a human donor who had recovered from COVID-19. The CDR3 runs from the conserved cysteine through the conserved F or W. D genes are given only for firm matches. Size is omitted from some rows. Given values are once, few, many or a class for expanded clones.

d_gene: .; v_gene: TRBV4-1; abundance: .; j_gene: TRBJ1-1; CDR3nt: TGCGCCAGCAGCTACACCGCCGGAGGGCGGACGAACACTGAAGCTTTCTTT; CDR3aa: CASSYTAGGRTNTEAFF
d_gene: TRBD1; v_gene: TRBV28; abundance: few; j_gene: TRBJ2-7; CDR3nt: TGTGCCAGCAGTTTGCCCCCGGGACAGGGCTACGAGCAGTACTTC; CDR3aa: CASSLPPGQGYEQYF
d_gene: TRBD2; v_gene: TRBV2; abundance: .; j_gene: TRBJ2-3; CDR3nt: TGTGCCAGCAGTAGTTCGCGGGGGGGCACAGATACGCAGTATTTT; CDR3aa: CASSSSRGGTDTQYF
d_gene: .; v_gene: TRBV3-1; abundance: .; j_gene: TRBJ1-1; CDR3nt: TGTGCCAGCAGCCAAGTCGCAGGGAACGCTGAAGCTTTCTTT; CDR3aa: CASSQVAGNAEAFF
d_gene: TRBD1; v_gene: TRBV20-1; abundance: few; j_gene: TRBJ2-7; CDR3nt: TGCAGTGCTGGGGGGACAGGGACTGCCTACGAGCAGTACTTC; CDR3aa: CSAGGTGTAYEQYF
d_gene: TRBD2; v_gene: TRBV7-9; abundance: .; j_gene: TRBJ2-3; CDR3nt: TGTGCCAGCAGCAGAGGACTAGCGGGGGACACAGATACGCAGTATTTT; CDR3aa: CASSRGLAGDTDTQYF
d_gene: TRBD1; v_gene: TRBV7-2; abundance: .; j_gene: TRBJ2-1; CDR3nt: TGTGCCAGCAGCTCCCAGGGGGTGACCTACAATGAGCAGTTCTTC; CDR3aa: CASSSQGVTYNEQFF
d_gene: TRBD1; v_gene: TRBV27; abundance: .; j_gene: TRBJ2-7; CDR3nt: TGTGCCAGCAGTCCCCTGGACAGGGCTGGGTACGAGCAGTACTTC; CDR3aa: CASSPLDRAGYEQYF
d_gene: .; v_gene: TRBV28; abundance: few; j_gene: TRBJ2-1; CDR3nt: TGTGCCAGCAGTTTTCAGGGTACCCCCTCCTACAATGAGCAGTTCTTC; CDR3aa: CASSFQGTPSYNEQFF
d_gene: .; v_gene: TRBV2; abundance: .; j_gene: TRBJ2-5; CDR3nt: TGTGCCAGCAATGGGGGGTACCAAGAGACCCAGTACTTC; CDR3aa: CASNGGYQETQYF
d_gene: TRBD1; v_gene: TRBV6-1; abundance: .; j_gene: TRBJ2-1; CDR3nt: TGTGCCAGCAGTGAAGTGGGACAGGCCTTTAATGAGCAGTTCTTC; CDR3aa: CASSEVGQAFNEQFF
d_gene: TRBD1; v_gene: TRBV7-9; abundance: .; j_gene: TRBJ2-7; CDR3nt: TGTGCCAGCAGCTTAGGAGCAGGGGGTGATAGGTACGAGCAGTACTTC; CDR3aa: CASSLGAGGDRYEQYF
d_gene: .; v_gene: TRBV2; abundance: .; j_gene: TRBJ2-2; CDR3nt: TGTGCCAGCAGTACCGACCTATTCCTGACAGGTGCGAACACCGGGGAGCTGTTTTTT; CDR3aa: CASSTDLFLTGANTGELFF
d_gene: TRBD1; v_gene: TRBV27; abundance: few; j_gene: TRBJ1-5; CDR3nt: TGTGCCAGCAGCGGGACAGGGGGACAGCCCCAGCATTTT; CDR3aa: CASSGTGGQPQHF
d_gene: .; v_gene: TRBV6-1; abundance: few; j_gene: TRBJ2-7; CDR3nt: TGTGCCAGCACCAAGCCAGGGAGCTCCTACGAGCAGTACTTC; CDR3aa: CASTKPGSSYEQYF
d_gene: TRBD2; v_gene: TRBV11-3; abundance: once; j_gene: TRBJ2-3; CDR3nt: TGTGCCAGCAGCTTAAGAGCTAGCGGGGGGGGGTATACGCAGTATTTT; CDR3aa: CASSLRASGGGYTQYF
d_gene: .; v_gene: TRBV6-1; abundance: .; j_gene: TRBJ2-2; CDR3nt: TGTGCCAGCCTCCTGGGCGGCTTGGGTGGGGAGCTGTTTTTT; CDR3aa: CASLLGGLGGELFF